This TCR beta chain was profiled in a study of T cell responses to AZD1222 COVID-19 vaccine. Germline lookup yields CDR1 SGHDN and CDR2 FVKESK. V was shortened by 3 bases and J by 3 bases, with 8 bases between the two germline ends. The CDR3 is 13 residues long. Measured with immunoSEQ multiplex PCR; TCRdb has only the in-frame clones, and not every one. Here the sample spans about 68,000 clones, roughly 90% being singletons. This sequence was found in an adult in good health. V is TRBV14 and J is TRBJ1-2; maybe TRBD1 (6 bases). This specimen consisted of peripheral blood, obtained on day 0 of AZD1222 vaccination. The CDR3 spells CASSHYRDYGYTF. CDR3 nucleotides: TGTGCCAGCAGCCACTACAGGGACTATGGCTACACCTTC.